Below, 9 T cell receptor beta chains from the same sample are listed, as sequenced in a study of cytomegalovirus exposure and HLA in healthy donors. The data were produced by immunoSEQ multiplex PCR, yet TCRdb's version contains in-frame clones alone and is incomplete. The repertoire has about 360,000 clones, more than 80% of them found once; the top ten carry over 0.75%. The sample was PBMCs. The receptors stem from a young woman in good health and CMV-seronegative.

CDR3 sequence: CASSYAAQTQYF. Written as DNA, the CDR3 is TGTGCCAGCAGCTACGCGGCCCAGACCCAGTACTTC. The rearrangement uses TRBV11-2 and TRBJ2-5, with D uncertain. Trimming cost V 4 bases and J 6 bases, with 9 bases left between them. The length of the CDR3 is 12 residues. Germline loops: CDR1 SGHAT, CDR2 FQNNGV. The full variable domain, rest sourced from reference TRBV11-2 and TRBJ2-5, is EAGVAQSPRYKIIEKRQSVAFWCNPISGHATLYWYQQILGQGPKLLIQFQNNGVVDDSQLPKDRFSAERLKGVDSTLKIQPAKLEDSAVYLCASSYAAQTQYFGPGTRLLVL.

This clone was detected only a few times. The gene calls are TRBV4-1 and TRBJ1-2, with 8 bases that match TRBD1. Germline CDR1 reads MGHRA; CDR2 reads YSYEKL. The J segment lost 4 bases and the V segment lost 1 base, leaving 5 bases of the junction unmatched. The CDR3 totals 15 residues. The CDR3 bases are TGCGCCAGCAGCCAAGTGTGGGACAGGATCTATGGCTACACCTTC. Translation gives CASSQVWDRIYGYTF.

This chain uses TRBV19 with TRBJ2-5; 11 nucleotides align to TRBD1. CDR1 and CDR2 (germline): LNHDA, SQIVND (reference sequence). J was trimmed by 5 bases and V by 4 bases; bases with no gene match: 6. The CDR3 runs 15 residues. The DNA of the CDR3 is TGTGCCAGTAGTACCGGGACAGGGGGTTTTGAGACCCAGTACTTC. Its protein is CASSTGTGGFETQYF.

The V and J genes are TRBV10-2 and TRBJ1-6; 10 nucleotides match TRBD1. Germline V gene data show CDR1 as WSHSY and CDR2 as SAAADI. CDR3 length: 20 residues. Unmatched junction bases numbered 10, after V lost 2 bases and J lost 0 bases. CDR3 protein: CASSEGDRGTWSSYNSPLHF. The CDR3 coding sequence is TGCGCCAGCAGTGAGGGGGACAGGGGAACATGGAGCTCCTATAATTCACCCCTCCACTTT.

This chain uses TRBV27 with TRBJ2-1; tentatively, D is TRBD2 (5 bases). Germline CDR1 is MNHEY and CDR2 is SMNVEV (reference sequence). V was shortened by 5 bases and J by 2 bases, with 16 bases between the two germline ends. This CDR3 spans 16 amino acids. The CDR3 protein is CASSPLTTRAYNEQFF. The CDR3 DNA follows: TGTGCCAGCAGTCCCCTGACTACCCGAGCCTACAATGAGCAGTTCTTC.

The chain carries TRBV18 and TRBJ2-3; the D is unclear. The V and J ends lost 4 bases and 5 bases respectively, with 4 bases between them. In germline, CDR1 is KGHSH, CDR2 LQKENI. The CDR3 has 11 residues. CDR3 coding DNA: TGTGCCAGCTCACTAGAAGATACGCAGTATTTT. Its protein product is CASSLEDTQYF.

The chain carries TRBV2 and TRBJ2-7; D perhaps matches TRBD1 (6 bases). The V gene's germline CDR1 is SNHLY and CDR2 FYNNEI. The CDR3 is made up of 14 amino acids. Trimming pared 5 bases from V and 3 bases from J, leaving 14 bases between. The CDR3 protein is CASSPPTGIYEQYF. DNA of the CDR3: TGTGCCAGCAGTCCCCCGACAGGAATCTACGAGCAGTACTTC.

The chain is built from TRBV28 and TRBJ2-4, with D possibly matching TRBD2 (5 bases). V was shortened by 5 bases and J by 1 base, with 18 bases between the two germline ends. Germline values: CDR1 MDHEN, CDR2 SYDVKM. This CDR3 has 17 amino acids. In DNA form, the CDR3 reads TGTGCCAGCAGTCCCCGCTGGGAGATGGTGGCCAAAAACATTCAGTACTTC. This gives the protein CASSPRWEMVAKNIQYF.

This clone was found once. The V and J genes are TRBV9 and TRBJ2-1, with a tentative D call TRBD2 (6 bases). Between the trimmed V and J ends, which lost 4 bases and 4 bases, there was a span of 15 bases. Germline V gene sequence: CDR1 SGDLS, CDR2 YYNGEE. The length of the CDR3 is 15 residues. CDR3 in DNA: TGTGCCAGCAGCCCCGCGGGCGGGGTTTACAATGAGCAGTTCTTC. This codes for CASSPAGGVYNEQFF.